A selection of T cell receptor beta chains follows, all from one sample in a study of siplizumab effects on memory and regulatory T cells. Some clones are missing from TCRdb's copy, which holds only in-frame ones; the method was immunoSEQ multiplex PCR. The table lists 100,000 to 110,000 clones, around 92% of them singletons. The sample comprised CD4+ T cells sorted from blood. The receptors come from a human donor in good health. Each CDR3 is given with its conserved first and last residue. A D gene is named only where the DNA matches it firmly. Clone size is not always given. Where it is, it says once, few, many or a class for expanded clones.

cdr3_length	clone_size	v_call	j_call	d_call	cdr3_aa	cdr3_nt
17	-	TRBV5-4	TRBJ2-3	TRBD2	CASSFWMGGGSTDTQYF	TGTGCCAGCAGCTTTTGGATGGGCGGGGGAAGCACAGATACGCAGTATTTT
15	-	TRBV18	TRBJ2-1	TRBD1	CASSPGQGTYNEQFF	TGTGCCAGCTCACCGGGACAGGGGACCTACAATGAGCAGTTCTTC
15	-	TRBV2	TRBJ1-4	TRBD1	CASTSGGWNLPKLFF	TGTGCCAGCACCTCAGGGGGGTGGAATCTACCGAAACTGTTTTTT
12	few	TRBV2	TRBJ1-1	-	CASNPWDTEAFF	TGTGCCAGCAATCCTTGGGACACTGAAGCTTTCTTT
14	-	TRBV7-2	TRBJ1-2	-	CASSLDPGPYGYTF	TGTGCCAGCAGCTTAGATCCGGGCCCCTATGGCTACACCTTC
14	-	TRBV6-6	TRBJ2-7	TRBD1	CASRGQGASYEQYF	TGTGCCAGCAGGGGACAGGGGGCTTCCTACGAGCAGTACTTC
12	-	TRBV19	TRBJ2-5	-	CASSVQQETQYF	TGTGCCAGTAGTGTACAACAAGAGACCCAGTACTTC
12	-	TRBV2	TRBJ2-2	-	CASSEDTGELFF	TGTGCCAGCAGTGAGGACACCGGGGAGCTGTTTTTT
13	-	TRBV29-1	TRBJ2-7	TRBD1	CSAARQGAYEQYF	TGCAGCGCCGCTCGACAGGGGGCTTACGAGCAGTACTTC
14	-	TRBV6-6	TRBJ1-4	-	CASSYVAGTEKLFF	TGTGCCAGCAGTTACGTCGCGGGGACTGAAAAACTGTTTTTT
14	-	TRBV13	TRBJ1-2	-	CASSLAEVSKGYTF	TGTGCCAGCAGCTTAGCAGAGGTCTCCAAGGGCTACACCTTC
19	once	TRBV10-3	TRBJ1-5	TRBD1	CAISESPNLTGGERQPQHF	TGTGCCATCAGTGAGTCCCCAAACCTTACAGGGGGCGAGCGTCAGCCCCAGCATTTT
16	-	TRBV5-4	TRBJ2-7	TRBD1	CASSDQGQGLSYEQYF	TGTGCCAGCAGCGACCAAGGACAGGGACTTTCCTACGAGCAGTACTTC
13	-	TRBV5-1	TRBJ2-5	-	CASSLDLVETQYF	TGCGCCAGCAGCTTGGATCTAGTGGAGACCCAGTACTTC
15	once	TRBV27	TRBJ1-5	TRBD1	CASSLTTGGAQPQHF	TGTGCCAGCAGTTTAACAACAGGGGGCGCCCAGCCCCAGCATTTT
14	-	TRBV6-1	TRBJ1-3	TRBD1	CASRTPGGGNTIYF	TGTGCCAGCAGAACCCCAGGGGGAGGAAACACCATATATTTT
12	-	TRBV10-3	TRBJ2-1	TRBD2	CAFGGSYNEQFF	TGTGCCTTCGGGGGGAGCTACAATGAGCAGTTCTTC
15	once	TRBV10-3	TRBJ1-2	TRBD1	CAINLVQGAKDGYTF	TGTGCCATCAATTTAGTACAGGGGGCGAAGGATGGCTACACCTTC
14	-	TRBV5-1	TRBJ1-1	-	CASSLTLKGTEAFF	TGCGCCAGCAGCTTGACCTTGAAGGGTACTGAAGCTTTCTTT
15	-	TRBV6-1	TRBJ2-7	-	CASRIYGTALSEQYF	TGTGCCAGCAGAATCTATGGGACGGCACTATCCGAGCAGTACTTC
11	-	TRBV30	TRBJ1-1	TRBD1	CAGGQGAEAFF	TGTGCCGGGGGACAGGGGGCTGAAGCTTTCTTT
12	-	TRBV6-5	TRBJ1-2	TRBD1	CASSLGTGPYTF	TGTGCCAGCAGCCTGGGGACAGGCCCCTACACCTTC
14	few	TRBV2	TRBJ2-7	TRBD2	CASSRAGESYEQYF	TGTGCCAGCAGCCGAGCGGGGGAGAGCTACGAGCAGTACTTC
13	-	TRBV10-1	TRBJ2-7	TRBD1	CASGQGASYEQYF	TGCGCCTCCGGACAGGGGGCTTCCTACGAGCAGTACTTC
14	-	TRBV2	TRBJ1-2	-	CASSELGTAVGYTF	TGTGCCAGCAGTGAATTGGGGACGGCGGTTGGCTACACCTTC
16	-	TRBV4-1	TRBJ2-7	TRBD1	CASSQGGHRGNHEQYF	TGCGCCAGCAGCCAAGGAGGCCACAGGGGCAACCACGAGCAGTACTTC
13	-	TRBV25-1	TRBJ1-1	-	CASTRALGTEAFF	TGTGCCAGCACCAGGGCGCTTGGGACTGAAGCTTTCTTT
13	few	TRBV5-1	TRBJ1-5	-	CASSRDGNQPQHF	TGCGCCAGCTCCCGGGACGGGAATCAGCCCCAGCATTTT
12	few	TRBV7-2	TRBJ1-2	-	CASSWDPSGYTF	TGTGCCAGCAGCTGGGACCCGAGTGGCTACACCTTC
15	-	TRBV18	TRBJ2-5	TRBD1	CASSIGQGSAETQYF	TGTGCCAGCTCAATCGGACAGGGGAGTGCAGAGACCCAGTACTTC
16	once	TRBV5-4	TRBJ2-1	TRBD1	CASSGPGQGTYNEQFF	TGTGCCAGCAGCGGCCCGGGACAGGGAACCTACAATGAGCAGTTCTTC
14	-	TRBV6-5	TRBJ2-2	-	CASEKGGNTGELFF	TGTGCCAGCGAAAAGGGAGGGAACACCGGGGAGCTGTTTTTT
14	-	TRBV10-3	TRBJ2-3	TRBD1	CAIRQGAQGDTQYF	TGTGCCATCAGGCAGGGGGCGCAAGGAGATACGCAGTATTTT
14	-	TRBV5-4	TRBJ1-2	-	CASSLTGGGYGYTF	TGTGCCAGCAGCTTGACGGGGGGCGGCTATGGCTACACCTTC
16	-	TRBV4-1	TRBJ1-1	-	CASSQDAKGVTYKAFF	TGCGCCAGCAGCCAAGATGCGAAGGGAGTAACCTATAAAGCTTTCTTT
16	-	TRBV28	TRBJ1-3	TRBD1	CASSPASRGGGNTIYF	TGTGCCAGCAGTCCCGCTTCCAGGGGGGGCGGAAACACCATATATTTT
15	-	TRBV30	TRBJ2-5	TRBD2	CAWSGGLAGQETQYF	TGTGCCTGGAGCGGGGGACTAGCGGGGCAAGAGACCCAGTACTTC
14	-	TRBV19	TRBJ1-4	TRBD1	CASTEQGAPEKLFF	TGTGCCAGTACCGAACAGGGGGCGCCTGAAAAACTGTTTTTT
16	-	TRBV4-3	TRBJ1-3	-	CASSQDLQDSGNTIYF	TGCGCCAGCAGCCAAGATCTTCAGGACTCTGGAAACACCATATATTTT
11	-	TRBV7-9	TRBJ2-5	-	CASTGVETQYF	TGTGCCAGCACGGGGGTAGAGACCCAGTACTTC
14	-	TRBV9	TRBJ2-5	-	CASSVLSSLGTQYF	TGTGCCAGCAGCGTATTATCCTCGCTCGGGACCCAGTACTTC
16	-	TRBV7-9	TRBJ2-1	-	CASSLALGAVYNEQFF	TGTGCCAGCAGCTTAGCTTTGGGGGCAGTCTACAATGAGCAGTTCTTC
14	-	TRBV10-3	TRBJ1-4	-	CAISPGTVDEKLFF	TGTGCCATCAGTCCCGGGACTGTTGATGAAAAACTGTTTTTT
16	few	TRBV28	TRBJ2-6	-	CASSSPGEGGANVLTF	TGTGCCAGCAGTTCTCCAGGGGAGGGTGGGGCCAACGTCCTGACTTTC
13	few	TRBV4-3	TRBJ2-5	-	CASSSGWGETQYF	TGCGCCAGCAGCTCAGGGTGGGGAGAGACCCAGTACTTC
17	-	TRBV5-3	TRBJ2-7	TRBD1	CARSQRHLTGLRNEQYF	TGTGCCAGAAGCCAACGACACCTGACAGGGCTTAGAAACGAGCAGTACTTC
15	-	TRBV6-5	TRBJ1-2	TRBD1	CASRLKTGGSYGYTF	TGTGCCAGCAGGCTGAAAACAGGGGGCAGCTATGGCTACACCTTC
14	-	TRBV28	TRBJ2-7	-	CASSLVQGRGEQYF	TGTGCCAGCAGTTTAGTGCAGGGTAGGGGCGAGCAGTACTTC
15	-	TRBV7-9	TRBJ2-1	-	CASTWTSTSYNEQFF	TGTGCCAGCACTTGGACCTCCACCTCCTACAATGAGCAGTTCTTC
16	-	TRBV2	TRBJ2-4	-	CASSPVGANPKNIQYF	TGTGCCAGCAGCCCAGTAGGGGCTAATCCCAAAAACATTCAGTACTTC
15	-	TRBV27	TRBJ1-1	-	CASTPVQGIFSEAFF	TGTGCCAGCACCCCCGTGCAGGGGATTTTTTCTGAAGCTTTCTTT
13	-	TRBV30	TRBJ1-1	-	CAWSAGLNTEAFF	TGTGCCTGGAGTGCGGGGTTGAACACTGAAGCTTTCTTT
14	-	TRBV6-6	TRBJ1-5	-	CASRGSGSYQPQHF	TGTGCCAGCAGGGGGTCAGGGTCCTATCAGCCCCAGCATTTT
12	-	TRBV30	TRBJ1-3	-	CAWTIRGNTIYF	TGTGCCTGGACCATTAGAGGAAACACCATATATTTT
14	-	TRBV5-5	TRBJ1-2	-	CASSLGNANYGYTF	TGTGCCAGCAGCTTGGGTAACGCGAACTATGGCTACACCTTC
16	-	TRBV5-1	TRBJ2-1	TRBD2	CASSFGTSGGYNEQFF	TGCGCCAGCAGCTTCGGGACTAGCGGGGGATACAATGAGCAGTTCTTC
15	-	TRBV27	TRBJ2-1	TRBD2	CASSIAGGAYNEQFF	TGTGCCAGCAGTATAGCGGGGGGCGCCTACAATGAGCAGTTCTTC